This TCR beta chain stems from a study of blood T cell repertoires in COVID-19. Study in general: Specimens from acute and convalescent COVID-19 originated in the United States, Italy and Spain. Nucleic acid was either cDNA or gDNA, and it came from T cells, B-cell-depleted T cells, or PBMCs.

V shed 10 bases and J 3 bases; nucleotides not matched to a gene: 14. Germline CDR1 reads ENHRY; CDR2 reads SYGVKD. The CDR3 contains 16 residues. Under the authors' procedure: Scientists estimated how many nucleated cells there were by amplifying reference gene primers. Profiling relied on immunoSEQ multiplex PCR, and the TCRdb table lists in-frame clones only, not all of them. That table is the source of V, J and clone size, and D and trimming were worked out from the DNA. The table includes around 100,000 clones, just under 85% detected once. This clone was seen a handful of times. V and J are TRBV10-3 and TRBJ1-2; TRBD1 aligns across 10 bases. The sequencing input was peripheral blood. The clonotype originates from a man aged 45 to 65 with active or convalescent COVID-19. The CDR3 sequence is CATTRKGTGADYGYTF. The CDR3 DNA is TGTGCCACAACTAGAAAAGGGACAGGGGCCGACTATGGCTACACCTTC.